The 9 T cell receptor beta chains below all came from one sample that was sequenced in a study of T cell responses to AZD1222 COVID-19 vaccine. Clones were sequenced by immunoSEQ multiplex PCR, and TCRdb holds only the in-frame ones, with some missing. The sample yields over 100,000 clones, around 90% seen once. The input for sequencing was peripheral blood, taken on day 0 of AZD1222 vaccination. These receptors originate from an adult in good health.

The rearrangement links TRBV3-1 (or the pseudogene TRBV3-2) to TRBJ2-7; TRBD2 matches at 12 bases. With V trimmed by 4 bases and J by 3 bases, 7 bases remained unmatched. The CDR3 runs to 16 residues. From germline, CDR1 is LGHDT and CDR2 YNNKEL (reference sequence). The CDR3 protein is CASSPSLAGGYYEQYF. The DNA for the CDR3 is TGTGCCAGCAGCCCCTCACTAGCGGGAGGTTACTACGAGCAGTACTTC.

The count of this clone is one. The chain couples TRBV18 to TRBJ2-7; 9 nucleotides align to TRBD1. Germline CDR1 KGHSH, CDR2 LQKENI. After removal of 1 base from V and 6 bases from J, the junction contained 1 base not matched to a gene. The CDR3 runs to 13 residues. The CDR3 reads CASSPRTGVEQYF. CDR3 sequence (DNA): TGTGCCAGCTCACCACGGACAGGGGTCGAGCAGTACTTC.

The genes are TRBV5-1 and TRBJ1-1, with no clear D. The CDR3 spans 13 residues. The germline gives CDR1 SGHRS, CDR2 YFSETQ. V lost 2 bases to trimming and J lost 6 bases, with 11 bases between them. The DNA for the CDR3 is TGCGCCAGCAGCTTTTCGATACCCTCTGAAGCTTTCTTT. Protein: CASSFSIPSEAFF.

The genes are TRBV28 and TRBJ1-5, with TRBD1 identical over 7 bases. This CDR3 region has 15 residues. Germline values: CDR1 MDHEN, CDR2 SYDVKM. The V segment lost 6 bases and the J segment 0 bases; nucleotides outside the gene matches: 5. The CDR3: CASRWDRHSNQPQHF. DNA of the CDR3: TGTGCCAGCAGGTGGGACAGACATAGCAATCAGCCCCAGCATTTT.

The rearrangement uses TRBV7-8 and TRBJ1-3; unclear D gene. This CDR3 has 16 amino acids. Deletions cut 5 bases from V and 0 bases from J, with 14 bases between. Germline values: CDR1 SGHVS, CDR2 FQNEAQ. DNA for the CDR3: TGTGCCAGCAGCCGCAGTAGCTGGGGCTCTGGAAACACCATATATTTT. It encodes CASSRSSWGSGNTIYF.

V gene TRBV6-5 combines with J gene TRBJ1-2; D possibly corresponds to TRBD1 (6 bases). The germline V gene has CDR1 MNHEY and CDR2 SVGAGI. Trimming took 6 bases from V and 3 from J, leaving 14 bases between them. CDR3 size: 14 residues. CDR3 nucleotides: TGTGCCAGCAGGCAGGGGTTTTACTACTATGGCTACACCTTC. Translated: CASRQGFYYYGYTF.

The chain carries TRBV11-3 and TRBJ2-7, with 10 positions matching TRBD1. Germline CDR1 SGHNT, CDR2 YENEEA. The CDR3 length is 14 residues. With V trimmed by 5 bases and J by 6 bases, 7 bases remained unmatched. The CDR3 nucleotides are TGTGCCAGCAGCCCACGGACAGGGGGAAGCGAGCAGTACTTC. It specifies CASSPRTGGSEQYF.

The rearrangement joins TRBV7-9 to TRBJ1-5; D is unresolved. Between the trimmed V and J ends, which lost 4 bases and 0 bases, there was a span of 7 bases. The length of the CDR3 is 14 residues. Germline assignment: CDR1 SEHNR and CDR2 FQNEAQ (reference sequence). The chain's CDR3 is CASSSRDSNQPQHF. In DNA, the CDR3 is TGTGCCAGCAGCTCTAGGGATAGCAATCAGCCCCAGCATTTT. The whole variable domain, remainder taken from reference TRBV7-9 and TRBJ1-5, is DTGVSQNPRHKITKRGQNVTFRCDPISEHNRLYWYRQTLGQGPEFLTYFQNEAQLEKSRLLSDRFSAERPKGSFSTLEIQRTEQGDSAMYLCASSSRDSNQPQHFGDGTRLSIL.

The chain has TRBV12-3 or TRBV12-4 and TRBJ2-1; no clear D gene. CDR3 length: 13 amino acids. V lost 2 bases, J lost 4 bases, and 6 bases lay in between. CDR3 sequence reads: CASSLRAYNEQFF. The CDR3 DNA reads as TGTGCCAGCAGTTTACGGGCATACAATGAGCAGTTCTTC.